The T cell receptor (beta chain) under discussion was sequenced for a study of patients and donors after allogeneic stem cell transplantation. This CDR3 comprises 15 residues. V dropped 3 bases and J dropped 0 bases, with 10 bases sitting between them. CDR1 is SGDLS and CDR2 is YYNGEE in the germline V gene. TCRdb re-analysed the RT-PCR reads in MiXCR, keeping a single row per CDR3 protein. The sample includes about 960,000 distinct CDR3 sequences, roughly 17% seen only once; the top ten take under 6.5%. This clonotype was counted a few times. The source of this sequence is a human donor who was either an allogeneic HSCT recipient or a stem cell or donor lymphocyte infusion donor (not recorded which). It is not recorded whose cells these are; they may come from a transplant donor. This rearrangement joins TRBV9 to TRBJ2-4, with D unclear. The sample taken for sequencing was blood, either unsorted or a sorted T cell fraction (not recorded which). CDR3 region: CASSARTGAKNIQYF. The CDR3, as DNA: TGTGCCAGCAGCGCCCGCACGGGAGCCAAAAACATTCAGTACTTC. The full variable domain, with the rest looked up from reference TRBV9 and TRBJ2-4, is DSGVTQTPKHLITATGQRVTLRCSPRSGDLSVYWYQQSLDQGLQFLIQYYNGEERAKGNILERFSAQQFPDLHSELNLSSLELGDSALYFCASSARTGAKNIQYFGAGTRLSVL.